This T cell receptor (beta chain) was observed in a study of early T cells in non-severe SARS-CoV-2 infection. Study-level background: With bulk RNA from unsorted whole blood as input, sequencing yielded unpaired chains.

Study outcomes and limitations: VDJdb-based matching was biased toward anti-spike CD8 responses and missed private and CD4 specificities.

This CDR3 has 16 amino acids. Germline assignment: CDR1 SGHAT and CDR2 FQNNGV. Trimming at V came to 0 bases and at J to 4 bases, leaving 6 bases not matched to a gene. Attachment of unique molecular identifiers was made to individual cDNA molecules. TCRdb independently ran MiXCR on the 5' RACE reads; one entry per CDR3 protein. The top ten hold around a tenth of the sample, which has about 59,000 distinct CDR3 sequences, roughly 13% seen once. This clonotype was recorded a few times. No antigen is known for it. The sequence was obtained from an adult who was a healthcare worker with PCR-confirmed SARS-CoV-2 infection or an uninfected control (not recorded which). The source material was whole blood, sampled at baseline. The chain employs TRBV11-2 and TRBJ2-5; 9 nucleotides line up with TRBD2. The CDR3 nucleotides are TGTGCCAGCAGCTTAGAGGCGGGAGGGCCGGGAGAGACCCAGTACTTC. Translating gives CASSLEAGGPGETQYF. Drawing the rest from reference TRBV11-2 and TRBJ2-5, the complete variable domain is EAGVAQSPRYKIIEKRQSVAFWCNPISGHATLYWYQQILGQGPKLLIQFQNNGVVDDSQLPKDRFSAERLKGVDSTLKIQPAKLEDSAVYLCASSLEAGGPGETQYFGPGTRLLVL.